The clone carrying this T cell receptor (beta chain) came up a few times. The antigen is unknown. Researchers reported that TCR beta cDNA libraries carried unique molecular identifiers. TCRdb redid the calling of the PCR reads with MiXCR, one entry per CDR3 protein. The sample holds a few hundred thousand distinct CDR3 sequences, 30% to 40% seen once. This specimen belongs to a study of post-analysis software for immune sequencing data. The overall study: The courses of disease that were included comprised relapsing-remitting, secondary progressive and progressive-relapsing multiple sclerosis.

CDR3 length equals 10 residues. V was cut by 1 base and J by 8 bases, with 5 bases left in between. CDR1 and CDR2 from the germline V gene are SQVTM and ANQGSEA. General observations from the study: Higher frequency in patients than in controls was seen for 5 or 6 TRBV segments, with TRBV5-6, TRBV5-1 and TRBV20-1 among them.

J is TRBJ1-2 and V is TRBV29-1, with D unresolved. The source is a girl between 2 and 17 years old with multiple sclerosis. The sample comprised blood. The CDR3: CSVEASGYTF. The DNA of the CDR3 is TGCAGCGTTGAAGCGAGCGGCTACACCTTC.